This is a list of T cell receptor beta chains from one sample in a study of T cell responses to AZD1222 COVID-19 vaccine. TCRdb's copy holds only in-frame clones and misses some; the assay was immunoSEQ multiplex PCR. The sample records some 140,000 clones, roughly nine tenths being singletons. This sample comprised peripheral blood, obtained on day 0 of AZD1222 vaccination. These receptor sequences come from an adult in good health. Both conserved end residues are part of each CDR3. Each record gives: D gene, J gene, clone size, V gene, CDR3 protein, CDR3 DNA. The D gene is left open where the match is weak. Not all rows give a size; the values are once, few, many and, for expanded clones, a class.

D: .; J: TRBJ2-5; size: .; V: TRBV7-8; CDR3: CASRRTRARETQYF; DNA: TGTGCCAGCAGGAGGACTCGGGCACGAGAGACCCAGTACTTC
D: .; J: TRBJ2-7; size: .; V: TRBV29-1; CDR3: CSVEDPGPTYEQYF; DNA: TGCAGCGTTGAAGATCCCGGCCCCACCTACGAGCAGTACTTC
D: .; J: TRBJ2-3; size: .; V: TRBV6-4; CDR3: CASSVDSYPTDTQYF; DNA: TGTGCCAGCAGTGTAGACAGCTATCCCACAGATACGCAGTATTTT
D: .; J: TRBJ1-5; size: .; V: TRBV21-1; CDR3: CASSKSQAPARMGNQPQHF; DNA: TGTGCCAGCAGCAAATCACAGGCCCCAGCTCGAATGGGCAATCAGCCCCAGCATTTT
D: .; J: TRBJ2-7; size: .; V: TRBV12-3/TRBV12-4; CDR3: CASSTPGEQYF; DNA: TGTGCCAGCAGTACTCCGGGGGAGCAGTACTTC
D: .; J: TRBJ2-7; size: .; V: TRBV7-9; CDR3: CASSNGGTEANEQYF; DNA: TGTGCCAGCAGCAACGGCGGGACAGAGGCTAACGAGCAGTACTTC
D: .; J: TRBJ2-7; size: .; V: TRBV18; CDR3: CASHGDIYEQYF; DNA: TGTGCCAGCCACGGGGATATCTACGAGCAGTACTTC
D: .; J: TRBJ1-1; size: .; V: TRBV15; CDR3: CATSRDVAGRYDTEAFF; DNA: TGTGCCACCAGCAGAGATGTCGCGGGAAGGTACGACACTGAAGCTTTCTTT
D: .; J: TRBJ1-5; size: once; V: TRBV4-1; CDR3: CASSQDWKPNQPQHF; DNA: TGCGCCAGCAGCCAAGATTGGAAACCGAATCAGCCCCAGCATTTT
D: .; J: TRBJ1-5; size: .; V: TRBV6-5; CDR3: CASSSGGGGVEPQHF; DNA: TGTGCCAGCAGCTCCGGGGGAGGGGGTGTTGAGCCCCAGCATTTT
D: .; J: TRBJ2-2; size: .; V: TRBV5-1; CDR3: CASKTGARDTGELFF; DNA: TGCGCCAGCAAAACGGGGGCCAGAGACACCGGGGAGCTGTTTTTT
D: TRBD1; J: TRBJ1-3; size: .; V: TRBV10-3; CDR3: CAITGDSGNTIYF; DNA: TGTGCCATTACAGGGGACTCCGGAAACACCATATATTTT
D: TRBD1; J: TRBJ1-3; size: .; V: TRBV15; CDR3: CATSSDRQGTLSSGNTIYF; DNA: TGTGCCACCAGCAGCGACAGACAGGGGACCCTTTCCTCTGGAAACACCATATATTTT
D: TRBD2; J: TRBJ2-7; size: .; V: TRBV19; CDR3: CASSTSFGLAGAPSSYEQYF; DNA: TGTGCCAGTAGTACCTCCTTTGGGCTAGCGGGGGCCCCTAGCTCCTACGAGCAGTACTTC
D: .; J: TRBJ2-7; size: once; V: TRBV10-3; CDR3: CAISDSGTTRSYEQYF; DNA: TGTGCCATCAGTGACTCCGGGACGACCCGCTCCTACGAGCAGTACTTC
D: TRBD1; J: TRBJ1-6; size: .; V: TRBV19; CDR3: CASSNQQGDGSPLHF; DNA: TGTGCCAGTAGTAATCAACAGGGGGACGGATCACCCCTCCACTTT
D: .; J: TRBJ1-2; size: .; V: TRBV19; CDR3: CASTSPLDNYGYTF; DNA: TGTGCCAGTACTAGTCCCCTTGATAACTATGGCTACACCTTC
D: .; J: TRBJ2-7; size: .; V: TRBV30; CDR3: CAWSKRGNEQYF; DNA: TGTGCCTGGAGTAAAAGGGGGAACGAGCAGTACTTC
D: .; J: TRBJ1-6; size: once; V: TRBV30; CDR3: CAWSDPLGGSYNSPLHF; DNA: TGTGCCTGGAGTGATCCTTTGGGGGGCTCCTATAATTCACCCCTCCACTTT
D: TRBD1; J: TRBJ1-2; size: .; V: TRBV10-3; CDR3: CAISVKGADLYGYTF; DNA: TGTGCCATCAGTGTGAAGGGGGCGGACTTGTATGGCTACACCTTC
D: TRBD2; J: TRBJ2-3; size: .; V: TRBV7-3; CDR3: CASSATTSGRMRGASTDTQYF; DNA: TGTGCCAGCAGCGCCACGACTAGCGGCCGGATGAGGGGGGCCTCCACAGATACGCAGTATTTT
D: TRBD1; J: TRBJ1-5; size: .; V: TRBV6-5; CDR3: CASSYSTAGGQPQHF; DNA: TGTGCCAGCAGTTACTCGACGGCAGGGGGTCAGCCCCAGCATTTT
D: .; J: TRBJ1-1; size: .; V: TRBV14; CDR3: CASSHGANTEAFF; DNA: TGTGCCAGCAGCCATGGGGCGAACACTGAAGCTTTCTTT
D: .; J: TRBJ2-3; size: .; V: TRBV25-1; CDR3: CASSERSGTDTQYF; DNA: TGTGCCAGCAGTGAACGGAGCGGCACAGATACGCAGTATTTT
D: TRBD1; J: TRBJ1-2; size: .; V: TRBV6-4; CDR3: CASSSTGGGYGYTF; DNA: TGTGCCAGCAGTTCGACAGGGGGAGGCTATGGCTACACCTTC
D: .; J: TRBJ1-2; size: .; V: TRBV2; CDR3: CASSEVGRGGYTF; DNA: TGTGCCAGCAGTGAAGTTGGTCGGGGTGGCTACACCTTC
D: .; J: TRBJ2-5; size: once; V: TRBV27; CDR3: CASSPQGRETQYF; DNA: TGTGCCAGCAGTCCACAGGGGAGGGAGACCCAGTACTTC
D: TRBD1; J: TRBJ1-1; size: once; V: TRBV12-5; CDR3: CASGSDRGRAFF; DNA: TGTGCTAGTGGTTCCGACAGGGGACGGGCTTTCTTT
D: TRBD1; J: TRBJ1-6; size: .; V: TRBV5-1; CDR3: CASSWTGLLAYNSPLHF; DNA: TGCGCCAGCAGCTGGACAGGGTTATTGGCGTATAATTCACCCCTCCACTTT
D: .; J: TRBJ2-6; size: .; V: TRBV18; CDR3: CASSPGSGANVLTF; DNA: TGTGCCAGCTCACCGGGCTCAGGGGCCAACGTCCTGACTTTC
D: .; J: TRBJ1-5; size: .; V: TRBV19; CDR3: CASSIGGGGLYSNQPQHF; DNA: TGTGCCAGTAGTATAGGGGGCGGCGGGTTGTATAGCAATCAGCCCCAGCATTTT
D: .; J: TRBJ1-2; size: .; V: TRBV21-1; CDR3: CASSKAFRGARGYTF; DNA: TGTGCCAGCAGCAAAGCGTTTCGGGGGGCGCGTGGCTACACCTTC
D: .; J: TRBJ2-1; size: .; V: TRBV7-9; CDR3: CASSSRRHHEQFF; DNA: TGTGCCAGCAGCTCCCGACGTCACCATGAGCAGTTCTTC
D: TRBD2; J: TRBJ2-1; size: .; V: TRBV11-1; CDR3: CASRIIAGAYNEQFF; DNA: TGTGCCAGCAGGATAATAGCGGGAGCTTACAATGAGCAGTTCTTC
D: .; J: TRBJ2-7; size: .; V: TRBV21-1; CDR3: CASSKGRGGREQYF; DNA: TGTGCCAGCAGCAAAGGGCGAGGGGGTCGCGAGCAGTACTTC
D: .; J: TRBJ2-7; size: .; V: TRBV4-2; CDR3: CASSQGTLNDEQYF; DNA: TGTGCCAGCAGCCAAGGGACTTTAAACGACGAGCAGTACTTC
D: .; J: TRBJ2-3; size: .; V: TRBV19; CDR3: CASSTPSASTDTQYF; DNA: TGTGCCAGTAGTACTCCTAGCGCTAGCACAGATACGCAGTATTTT
D: .; J: TRBJ1-4; size: .; V: TRBV18; CDR3: CASSPRDGEKLFF; DNA: TGTGCCAGCTCACCAAGGGATGGGGAAAAACTGTTTTTT
D: .; J: TRBJ2-7; size: .; V: TRBV20-1; CDR3: CSGLDEAEQYF; DNA: TGCAGTGGTTTAGATGAGGCCGAGCAGTACTTC
D: .; J: TRBJ1-6; size: .; V: TRBV21-1; CDR3: CAILQNYNSPLHF; DNA: TGTGCCATCTTACAAAACTATAATTCACCCCTCCACTTT
D: .; J: TRBJ1-5; size: .; V: TRBV7-9; CDR3: CASSLEGQPQHF; DNA: TGTGCCAGCAGCTTAGAGGGTCAGCCCCAGCATTTT
D: .; J: TRBJ1-5; size: few; V: TRBV2; CDR3: CASRYGGEMGAQPQHF; DNA: TGTGCCAGCCGATATGGGGGCGAGATGGGGGCTCAGCCCCAGCATTTT
D: .; J: TRBJ1-5; size: .; V: TRBV30; CDR3: CAWSSMGQPQHF; DNA: TGTGCCTGGAGTTCCATGGGTCAGCCCCAGCATTTT
D: .; J: TRBJ2-2; size: .; V: TRBV4-2; CDR3: CASSQEMEPGELFF; DNA: TGTGCCAGCAGCCAAGAGATGGAGCCCGGGGAGCTGTTTTTT
D: TRBD1; J: TRBJ1-1; size: .; V: TRBV19; CDR3: CASRGQGAWTEAFF; DNA: TGTGCCAGTAGGGGACAGGGGGCCTGGACTGAAGCTTTCTTT
D: .; J: TRBJ1-3; size: .; V: TRBV7-2; CDR3: CASSLDRAGNTIYF; DNA: TGTGCCAGCAGCTTAGACAGGGCTGGAAACACCATATATTTT
D: .; J: TRBJ2-1; size: .; V: TRBV30; CDR3: CAWRNRVDEQFF; DNA: TGTGCCTGGAGGAACAGGGTTGATGAGCAGTTCTTC
D: .; J: TRBJ2-7; size: once; V: TRBV7-2; CDR3: CASSFGAVVPPHEQYF; DNA: TGTGCCAGCAGCTTCGGCGCCGTCGTCCCACCCCACGAGCAGTACTTC
D: .; J: TRBJ2-2; size: .; V: TRBV28; CDR3: CASSLQEWARAHTGELFF; DNA: TGTGCCAGCAGTTTACAGGAATGGGCACGCGCGCACACCGGGGAGCTGTTTTTT
D: TRBD2; J: TRBJ2-2; size: .; V: TRBV9; CDR3: CASSVDLRVAGFGGELFF; DNA: TGTGCCAGCAGCGTAGACCTGAGGGTAGCGGGGTTTGGCGGGGAGCTGTTTTTT
D: TRBD1; J: TRBJ2-2; size: .; V: TRBV5-4; CDR3: CASSYQTGLTGELFF; DNA: TGTGCCAGCAGCTACCAGACAGGGTTAACCGGGGAGCTGTTTTTT
D: .; J: TRBJ2-7; size: .; V: TRBV19; CDR3: CASSMQVGIYEQYF; DNA: TGTGCCAGTAGTATGCAAGTTGGCATCTACGAGCAGTACTTC
D: .; J: TRBJ1-1; size: .; V: TRBV29-1; CDR3: CSASGPRGAFF; DNA: TGCAGCGCGAGTGGGCCAAGGGGAGCTTTCTTT
D: TRBD2; J: TRBJ2-5; size: .; V: TRBV9; CDR3: CASSVATSLGETQYF; DNA: TGTGCCAGCAGCGTAGCGACTAGCCTAGGGGAGACCCAGTACTTC
D: TRBD1; J: TRBJ2-7; size: .; V: TRBV7-9; CDR3: CASSRRGTGGQYEQYF; DNA: TGTGCCAGCAGCCGCCGCGGGACAGGGGGCCAATACGAGCAGTACTTC
D: .; J: TRBJ1-1; size: .; V: TRBV28; CDR3: CASNEPGTGNTEAFF; DNA: TGTGCCAGCAATGAACCCGGGACGGGGAACACTGAAGCTTTCTTT
D: TRBD1; J: TRBJ1-1; size: .; V: TRBV28; CDR3: CASSPLTGTGGIMNTEAFF; DNA: TGTGCCAGCAGCCCTTTAACCGGGACAGGGGGGATCATGAACACTGAAGCTTTCTTT
D: .; J: TRBJ1-2; size: .; V: TRBV20-1; CDR3: CSARTRRGYTF; DNA: TGCAGTGCTAGAACCAGGAGGGGCTACACCTTC
D: TRBD2; J: TRBJ2-3; size: .; V: TRBV6-2/TRBV6-3; CDR3: CASSYSISGGGAWDTQYF; DNA: TGTGCCAGCAGTTACTCGATTTCCGGCGGGGGGGCCTGGGATACGCAGTATTTT